The clone carrying this T cell receptor beta chain was recorded once. This sample was included in a study of blood T cell repertoires in COVID-19. The assay was immunoSEQ multiplex PCR, and TCRdb's table has in-frame clones only and misses some. The sample lists around 260,000 clones, 80% to 90% seen once, with about 4.3% in the top ten. Categorization into cohorts depended on clinical history that participants reported. Recovery among Cohort 3 donors was established by two negative PCRs, clearance, or symptom resolution. Germline V gene data show CDR1 as SEHNR and CDR2 as FQNEAQ (reference sequence). V was shortened by 5 bases and J by 5 bases, with 6 bases between the two germline ends. The length of the CDR3 is 11 residues.

Sequences were obtained from PBMCs or T cells enriched from blood (not recorded which). The receptor was derived from a woman aged 25-40 years who had recovered from COVID-19. The chain links TRBV7-9 to TRBJ2-5; D is unresolved. CDR3 residues: CASSAGETQYF. The DNA for the CDR3 is TGTGCCAGCAGCGCCGGGGAGACCCAGTACTTC.